The 30 T cell receptor beta chains below were found in one sample sequenced in a study of blood T cells in healthy people across ages. A second PCR, run for roughly 7 to 12 cycles, used a sample-barcoded 5' primer plus a J-beta primer mix. TCRdb reprocessed the 5' RACE reads via MiXCR and lists one record per CDR3 protein. The sample records around 900,000 distinct CDR3 sequences, around 54% being singletons. The source material was blood. The source is a woman in her fifties or sixties in good health.

The chain carries TRBV5-1 and TRBJ2-3; TRBD2 matches 11 bases. This CDR3 contains 18 residues. Germline trimming cut 0 bases from V and 2 bases from J; bases unmatched to any gene: 8. In germline, CDR1 is SGHRS, CDR2 YFSETQ. The CDR3 loop reads CASSLAVLAGGDTDTQYF. CDR3 nucleotide sequence: TGCGCCAGCAGCTTGGCAGTCTTAGCGGGAGGGGACACAGATACGCAGTATTTT.

The chain joins TRBV7-9 to TRBJ2-1, with D perhaps TRBD1 (6 bases). V was clipped by 0 bases and J by 7 bases, with 13 bases between them. CDR3 size: 15 residues. Germline CDR1 is SEHNR and CDR2 is FQNEAQ (reference sequence). The DNA for the CDR3 is TGTGCCAGCAGCTTAGCGGGGGCAATTGGGAATGAGCAGTTCTTC. Translating it yields CASSLAGAIGNEQFF.

The chain uses TRBV6-5 and TRBJ2-7; D assignment may be TRBD1 or TRBD2 (6 bases each). The end of the DNA aligns better with TRBJ2-1, so the J call may be wrong. This CDR3 is 14 amino acids long. Per germline, CDR1 MNHEY and CDR2 SVGAGI. CDR3 in amino acids: CASTYGGGRSEQFF. CDR3 coding DNA: TGTGCCAGCACCTACGGTGGGGGGCGAAGTGAGCAGTTCTTC.

This sequence joins TRBV27 and TRBJ2-5, with D hard to call. With the DNA end fitting TRBJ2-7 better, the J assignment may be wrong. CDR3 length: 13 amino acids. Germline V gives CDR1 MNHEY, CDR2 SMNVEV (reference sequence). CDR3 bases: TGTGCCAGCAGACCCCATTCAGGCGGCGAGCAGTACTTC. Its translation: CASRPHSGGEQYF.

This clonotype was found a few times. V and J are TRBV7-2 and TRBJ2-7; TRBD2 matches at 7 bases. The CDR3 has 15 residues. V shed 1 base and J 3 bases; nucleotides not matched to a gene: 6. Germline CDR1 is SGHTA and CDR2 is FQGNSA. CDR3 in DNA: TGTGCCAGCAGCTTAGAAGCGGGGACCTTCTACGAGCAGTACTTC. This sequence encodes CASSLEAGTFYEQYF.

The table lists this clonotype with a few counts. The chain uses TRBV6-2 or TRBV6-3 and TRBJ2-7, with D unclear. The germline gives CDR1 MNHEY, CDR2 SVGEGT. V lost 4 bases, J lost 3 bases, and 7 bases lay in between. The CDR3 extends over 12 amino acids. The CDR3 region is CASSWKFYEQYF. CDR3 coding DNA: TGTGCCAGCAGTTGGAAATTCTACGAGCAGTACTTC.

This clonotype was detected once. The V call is TRBV28, the J call TRBJ1-2; a weak D match, TRBD1 (5 bases). The length of the CDR3 is 17 residues. V was trimmed by 3 bases and J by 0 bases, leaving 17 bases between them. The V gene's germline CDR1 is MDHEN and CDR2 SYDVKM. CDR3: CASSLAGGTGANYGYTF. CDR3 nucleotides: TGTGCCAGCAGTTTGGCGGGAGGGACGGGAGCTAACTATGGCTACACCTTC.

The chain employs TRBV2 and TRBJ1-2; a weak D match, TRBD1 (6 bases). The CDR3 length is 13 residues. Germline-derived CDR1 and CDR2 are SNHLY and FYNNEI. Trimming pared 6 bases from V and 7 bases from J, leaving 15 bases between. This chain's CDR3 is CASRRTEGSGYTF. CDR3 coding DNA: TGTGCCAGCAGGCGGACAGAAGGATCTGGCTACACCTTC.

The CDR3 DNA sequence: TGTGCCAGCAGCTGGGGGACAGCCGGCTACGAGCAGTACTTC. This translates into CASSWGTAGYEQYF. The genes are TRBV5-6 and TRBJ2-7, with 7 positions matching TRBD1. The V and J ends lost 3 bases and 3 bases, in that order; junction bases with no gene match: 6. There are 14 residues in the CDR3. Germline V gives CDR1 SGHDT, CDR2 YYEEEE.

The V and J genes are TRBV12-3 or TRBV12-4 and TRBJ2-6; D gene uncertain. The V end was cut by 1 base, the J end by 0 bases, with 13 bases between. The CDR3 contains 18 residues. The CDR3 here is CASSLGVGRFSGANVLTF. The CDR3 bases are TGTGCCAGCAGTTTAGGGGTAGGCAGATTCTCTGGGGCCAACGTCCTGACTTTC.

The CDR3, as DNA: TGTGCCAGCAAGCCGGGACTAGCGGGCAGGGGGCAGTACTTC. Protein product: CASKPGLAGRGQYF. The chain joins TRBV27 to TRBJ2-7, with 12 bases matching TRBD2. Germline V gene lookup returns CDR1 MNHEY and CDR2 SMNVEV (reference sequence). V gave up 7 bases and J gave up 9 bases; unmatched junction bases: 10. The CDR3 length is 14 residues.

The chain joins TRBV6-2 or TRBV6-3 to TRBJ2-7; 9 positions agree with TRBD1. The CDR3 is 16 residues long. J lost 5 bases, V lost 2 bases, and 10 bases had no gene match. Germline values: CDR1 MNHEY, CDR2 SVGEGT. Written as DNA, the CDR3 is TGTGCCAGCAGTTACCTGGGGGACAGGGTTAAAAACGAGCAGTACTTC. The encoded protein is CASSYLGDRVKNEQYF.

The V call is TRBV27, the J call TRBJ2-2; 7 nucleotides line up with TRBD2. Germline values: CDR1 MNHEY, CDR2 SMNVEV (reference sequence). The CDR3 covers 19 residues. Germline trimming cut 5 bases from V and 3 bases from J; bases unmatched to any gene: 18. In nucleotides, the CDR3 is TGTGCCAGCAGTCCCCAAAAGTATGGAGGGCGGGAGTACACCGGGGAGCTGTTTTTT. Its translation: CASSPQKYGGREYTGELFF.

The chain combines TRBV11-2 with TRBJ2-7, with 9 bases lining up with TRBD1. CDR3 length: 18 residues. The ends lost 5 bases at V and 6 bases at J; junction bases unmatched: 20. Germline CDR1 and CDR2: SGHAT and FQNNGV. CDR3 loop: CASSPSRTGTGRTSEQYF. DNA of the CDR3: TGTGCCAGCAGCCCCTCGAGGACCGGGACAGGGAGGACTAGCGAGCAGTACTTC. Full variable domain (missing parts from reference TRBV11-2 and TRBJ2-7): EAGVAQSPRYKIIEKRQSVAFWCNPISGHATLYWYQQILGQGPKLLIQFQNNGVVDDSQLPKDRFSAERLKGVDSTLKIQPAKLEDSAVYLCASSPSRTGTGRTSEQYFGPGTRLTVT.

This clonotype has only one observation. One end of the junction does not line up with germline, which may come from a read error. The rearrangement joins TRBV5-1 to TRBJ2-1, with 14 bases lining up with TRBD2. The CDR3 sequence is 16 residues long. Germline CDR1 and CDR2: SGHRS and YFSETQ. CDR3 region: CASSLGTSGSGNGQFF. The CDR3 DNA sequence: TGCGCCAGCAGCCTAGGGACTAGCGGGAGCGGGAATGGGCAGTTCTTC.

The V call is TRBV7-8, the J call TRBJ2-7; D gene uncertain. Germline V gene lookup returns CDR1 SGHVS and CDR2 FQNEAQ. This CDR3 region has 13 residues. Trimming pared 2 bases from V and 6 bases from J, leaving 11 bases between. The DNA of the CDR3 is TGTGCCAGCAGCTTAAATAATCAGCTCGAGCAGTACTTC. It specifies CASSLNNQLEQYF.

This clonotype was detected a few times. The V call is TRBV5-5, the J call TRBJ2-7; 7 bases are a match to TRBD1. Germline CDR1 is SGHKS and CDR2 is YYEKEE (reference sequence). Unmatched junction bases numbered 12, after V lost 4 bases and J lost 2 bases. CDR3 length equals 16 residues. The CDR3 DNA reads TGTGCCAGCAGCCTACGACAGGGTATTATCACCTACGAGCAGTACTTC. It is translated as CASSLRQGIITYEQYF.

The V and J genes are TRBV4-1 and TRBJ2-1; D perhaps matches TRBD2 (6 bases). Trimming took off 4 bases at V and 0 bases at J, with 22 bases between the two ends. The CDR3 has 19 amino acids. The germline gives CDR1 MGHRA, CDR2 YSYEKL. The chain's CDR3 is CASSRPRLAAMSSYNEQFF. In DNA form, the CDR3 reads TGCGCCAGCAGCCGACCTAGATTAGCGGCGATGAGCTCCTACAATGAGCAGTTCTTC.

This clonotype came up a few times. The chain links TRBV28 to TRBJ1-5, with TRBD1 matching over 10 bases. This CDR3 is 15 amino acids long. Germline V gene sequence: CDR1 MDHEN, CDR2 SYDVKM. The V and J ends lost 2 bases and 4 bases, in that order; junction bases with no gene match: 2. In DNA, the CDR3 is TGTGCCAGCAGTTTACGGACAGGGGGGAATCAGCCCCAGCATTTT. It codes for CASSLRTGGNQPQHF.

This rearrangement joins TRBV28 to TRBJ2-7; D possibly matches TRBD1 or TRBD2 (5 bases each). Trimming removed 3 bases from V and 3 bases from J, with 15 bases in between. Germline assignment: CDR1 MDHEN and CDR2 SYDVKM. The CDR3 spans 15 residues. The CDR3 sequence is CASSLRGTRLYEQYF. DNA of the CDR3: TGTGCCAGCAGTTTGCGAGGGACCAGGCTCTACGAGCAGTACTTC.

The rearrangement links TRBV9 to TRBJ1-4; D is undetermined. The CDR3 has 14 amino acids. CDR1 and CDR2 (germline): SGDLS, YYNGEE. V gave up 0 bases and J gave up 7 bases, with 10 bases separating them. The CDR3 nucleotides read TGTGCCAGCAGCGTAGAGGCCTCATCTGAAAAACTGTTTTTT. Protein: CASSVEASSEKLFF.

V usage is TRBV11-2 and J usage is TRBJ2-1, with D perhaps TRBD2 (5 bases). Germline-derived CDR1 and CDR2 are SGHAT and FQNNGV. V lost 8 bases and J lost 8, with 16 bases in between. The CDR3 consists of 13 residues. This chain's CDR3 is CASRVGSSDEQFF. CDR3 nucleotides: TGTGCCAGCCGGGTTGGGAGTTCGGATGAGCAGTTCTTC. The variable domain in full, with the rest retrieved from reference TRBV11-2 and TRBJ2-1, is EAGVAQSPRYKIIEKRQSVAFWCNPISGHATLYWYQQILGQGPKLLIQFQNNGVVDDSQLPKDRFSAERLKGVDSTLKIQPAKLEDSAVYLCASRVGSSDEQFFGPGTRLTVL.

This chain links TRBV4-1 with TRBJ1-2; unclear D gene. The CDR3 has 14 amino acids. In germline, CDR1 is MGHRA, CDR2 YSYEKL. Trimming stripped 0 bases from V and 2 bases from J, with 7 bases between. CDR3 protein: CASSQDGVNYGYTF. The CDR3 DNA reads TGCGCCAGCAGCCAAGATGGGGTCAACTATGGCTACACCTTC.

This chain's CDR3 is CASSLAGRSEQFF. The DNA for the CDR3 is TGCGCCAGCAGCTTGGCAGGGCGCAGTGAGCAGTTCTTC. This rearrangement joins TRBV5-1 to TRBJ2-1; TRBD1 might be the D (5 bases). V was cut by 0 bases and J by 9 bases, with 10 bases left in between. Germline assignment: CDR1 SGHRS and CDR2 YFSETQ. The CDR3 has 13 amino acids.

The chain carries TRBV6-2 or TRBV6-3 and TRBJ2-5, with TRBD2 matching over 8 bases. The end of the DNA is better explained by TRBJ2-7, so the J call may be wrong. The CDR3 length is 17 residues. CDR1 is MNHEY and CDR2 is SVGEGT in the germline V gene. CDR3 sequence: CASSYDQRTSLPYEQYF. In DNA, the CDR3 is TGTGCCAGCAGTTACGACCAGCGGACTAGCTTACCCTACGAGCAGTACTTC.

This clonotype was found many times. The chain links TRBV4-1 to TRBJ2-1, with TRBD2 matching over 10 bases. This CDR3 spans 16 amino acids. Germline V CDR1 and CDR2: MGHRA, YSYEKL. The junction had 10 bases not matched to a gene; V was cut back by 4 bases and J by 7 bases. The CDR3 DNA is TGCGCCAGCAGCCCCCCGACTAGCGGGTTTGGGAATGAGCAGTTCTTC. It translates to CASSPPTSGFGNEQFF.

J is TRBJ1-5 and V is TRBV20-1; TRBD1 matches at 12 bases. This CDR3 contains 18 residues. Germline V gives CDR1 DFQATT, CDR2 SNEGSKA (reference sequence). J was trimmed by 2 bases and V by 1 base; bases with no gene match: 9. The CDR3 here is CSARAGTGGAWGNQPQHF. The CDR3 bases are TGCAGTGCTAGAGCCGGGACAGGGGGCGCTTGGGGCAATCAGCCCCAGCATTTT.

The J gene is TRBJ2-5, the V gene TRBV2; 10 bases are shared with TRBD1. Per germline, CDR1 SNHLY and CDR2 FYNNEI. CDR3 length: 14 residues. J gave up 5 bases and V 6 bases, and 6 bases lay outside the gene matches. The CDR3 sequence: CASRRQGAMETQYF. For the CDR3, the DNA is TGTGCCAGCAGGCGACAGGGGGCTATGGAGACCCAGTACTTC.

The V and J genes are TRBV11-1 and TRBJ2-5, with 9 bases aligning to TRBD1. The DNA end favors TRBJ2-7, so the J call may be wrong. Germline CDR1 reads SGHAT; CDR2 reads FQDESV (reference sequence). The CDR3 loop spans 15 amino acids. In DNA form, the CDR3 reads TGTGCCAGCAGCTTTAACAGGGGGCTGTGGAACGAGCAGTACTTC. Residues: CASSFNRGLWNEQYF.

The chain joins TRBV6-6 to TRBJ1-5; D ambiguous. From germline, CDR1 is MNHNY and CDR2 SVGAGI (reference sequence). The ends were cut back, 1 base at V and 6 bases at J, with 4 bases in the middle. This CDR3 contains 12 residues. This CDR3 is CASSYFGQPQHF. In DNA form, the CDR3 reads TGTGCCAGCAGTTACTTTGGTCAGCCCCAGCATTTT.